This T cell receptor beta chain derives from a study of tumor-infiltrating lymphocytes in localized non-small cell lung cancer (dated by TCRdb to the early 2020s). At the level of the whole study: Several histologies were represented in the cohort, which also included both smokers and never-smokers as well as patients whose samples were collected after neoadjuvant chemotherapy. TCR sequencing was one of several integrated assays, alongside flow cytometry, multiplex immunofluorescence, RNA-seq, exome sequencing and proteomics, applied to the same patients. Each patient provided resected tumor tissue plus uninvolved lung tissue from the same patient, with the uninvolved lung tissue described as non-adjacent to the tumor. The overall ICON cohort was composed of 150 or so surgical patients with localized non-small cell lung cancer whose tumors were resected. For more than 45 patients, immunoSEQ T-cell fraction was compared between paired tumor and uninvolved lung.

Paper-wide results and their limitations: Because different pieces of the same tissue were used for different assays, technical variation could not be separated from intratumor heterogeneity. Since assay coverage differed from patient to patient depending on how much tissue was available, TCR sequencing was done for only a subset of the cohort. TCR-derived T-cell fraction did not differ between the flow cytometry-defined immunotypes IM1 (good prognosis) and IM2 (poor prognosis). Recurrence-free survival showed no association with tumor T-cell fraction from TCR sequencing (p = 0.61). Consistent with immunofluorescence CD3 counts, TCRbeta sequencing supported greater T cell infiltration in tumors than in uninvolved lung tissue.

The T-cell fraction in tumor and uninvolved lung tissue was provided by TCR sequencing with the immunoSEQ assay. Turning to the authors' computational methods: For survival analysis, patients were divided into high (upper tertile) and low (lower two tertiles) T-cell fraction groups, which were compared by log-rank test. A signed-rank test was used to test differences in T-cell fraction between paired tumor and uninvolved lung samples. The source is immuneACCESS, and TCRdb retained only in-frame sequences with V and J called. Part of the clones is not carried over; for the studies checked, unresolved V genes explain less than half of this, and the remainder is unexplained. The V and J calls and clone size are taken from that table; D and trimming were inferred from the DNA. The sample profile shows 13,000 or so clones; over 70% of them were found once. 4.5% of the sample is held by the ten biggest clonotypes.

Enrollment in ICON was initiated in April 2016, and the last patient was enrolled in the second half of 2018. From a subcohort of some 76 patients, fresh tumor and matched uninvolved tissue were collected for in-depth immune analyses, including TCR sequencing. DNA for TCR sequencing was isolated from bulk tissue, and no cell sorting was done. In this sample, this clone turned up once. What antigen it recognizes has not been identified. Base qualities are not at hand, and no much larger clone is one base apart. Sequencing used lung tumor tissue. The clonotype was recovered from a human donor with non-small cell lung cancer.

The CDR3 sequence is CASSIIPRQGRLQETQYF. The nucleotide sequence reads as follows: TGTGCCAGTAGTATTATACCCCGACAGGGTCGGCTCCAAGAGACCCAGTACTTC. The chain links TRBV19 with TRBJ2-5; 7 of the junction bases match TRBD1. The germline V gene (reference sequence) specifies LNHDA as CDR1 and SQIVND as CDR2. The CDR3 spans 18 residues, from the cysteine through the phenylalanine. CDR3 DNA is the only sequence kept; it has 54 bases, read in frame from the first base. Trimming removed 3 bases from V and 1 base from J; the gene matches leave 14 bases unexplained.